Below are 21 T cell receptor beta chains sequenced from a single sample in a study of beta chain features in type 1 diabetes. The whole isolated RNA underwent reverse transcription, so sequencing captured expressed TCRB transcripts. TCRdb's copy holds only in-frame clones and misses some; the assay was immunoSEQ multiplex PCR. Among about 140,000 clones listed, about a tenth were seen once. Sequenced material: central memory CD4+ T cells from blood. These receptors were obtained from a woman between 40 and 55 years old in good health.

J is TRBJ2-1 and V is TRBV7-9; no firm D call. V dropped 5 bases and J dropped 8 bases, with 13 bases sitting between them. CDR1 is SEHNR, CDR2 FQNEAQ, per germline (reference sequence). The CDR3 length is 13 residues. DNA of the CDR3: TGTGCCAGCAGCGTATCCCGCAGCGATGAGCAGTTCTTC. It translates to CASSVSRSDEQFF.

This clone was recorded at least ten times. The V gene is TRBV15, the J gene TRBJ1-2; D not resolved. Trimming removed 0 bases at V and 3 bases at J, with 11 bases between. Germline CDR1 LNHNV, CDR2 YYDKDF (reference sequence). CDR3 size: 15 residues. The CDR3 DNA reads as TGTGCCACCAGCAGAGATCAACGAGAGGACTATGGCTACACCTTC. Its protein is CATSRDQREDYGYTF.

This sequence joins TRBV5-5 and TRBJ2-7, with TRBD1 as a possible D gene (5 bases). The V end lost 4 bases, the J end lost 2 bases, and 16 bases lay between the germline ends. CDR3 size: 15 residues. Germline V gene sequence: CDR1 SGHKS, CDR2 YYEKEE (reference sequence). The chain's CDR3 is CASSPGLVTAYEQYF. For the CDR3, the DNA is TGTGCCAGCAGCCCAGGGCTTGTGACAGCCTACGAGCAGTACTTC.

A few counts support this clone. The rearrangement joins TRBV29-1 to TRBJ2-3, with 7 nucleotides matching TRBD2. With V trimmed by 8 bases and J by 0 bases, 8 bases remained unmatched. CDR1 is SQVTM and CDR2 is ANQGSEA in the germline V gene. This CDR3 spans 14 amino acids. The CDR3 DNA follows: TGCAGCCCAATGGCGGGGGAAAGCACAGATACGCAGTATTTT. Protein product: CSPMAGESTDTQYF.

This clone was counted only a few times. The V gene is TRBV11-2, the J gene TRBJ2-1, with 9 bases that match TRBD2. In germline, CDR1 is SGHAT, CDR2 FQNNGV. V gave up 5 bases and J gave up 4 bases; unmatched junction bases: 12. CDR3 length: 17 amino acids. For the CDR3, the DNA is TGTGCCAGCAGCCCCCGCGGGGGGGCCGGTGGGTACAATGAGCAGTTCTTC. Protein: CASSPRGGAGGYNEQFF.

The chain links TRBV2 to TRBJ2-3; weak D call: TRBD2 (7 bases). Trimming cost V 7 bases and J 3 bases, with 20 bases left between them. Germline V gene sequence: CDR1 SNHLY, CDR2 FYNNEI. The CDR3 is 16 residues long. The CDR3 region has the DNA TGTGCCAGCATCGAAGGGGTGGGGGGGCCAACAGATACGCAGTATTTT. As protein: CASIEGVGGPTDTQYF. Supplemented by reference TRBV2 and TRBJ2-3, the full variable domain reads EPEVTQTPSHQVTQMGQEVILRCVPISNHLYFYWYRQILGQKVEFLVSFYNNEISEKSEIFDDQFSVERPDGSNFTLKIRSTKLEDSAMYFCASIEGVGGPTDTQYFGPGTRLTVL.

The CDR3 DNA follows: TGTGCCAGCAGCACCCTGGCACCCGGGTACGAGCAGTACTTC. Protein product: CASSTLAPGYEQYF. The chain employs TRBV21-1 and TRBJ2-7; the table gives TRBD2 as D, unverified against the DNA. TRBV21-1 is tagged as a pseudogene. The CDR3 loop spans 14 amino acids.

This clone has only a few counts. The chain employs TRBV9 and TRBJ2-1; tentatively, D is TRBD2 (6 bases). Germline V gives CDR1 SGDLS, CDR2 YYNGEE. V was pared by 5 bases and J by 0 bases, with 9 bases between. The CDR3 totals 14 residues. CDR3 amino acids: CASRRGSSYNEQFF. CDR3 nucleotide sequence: TGTGCCAGCAGGCGGGGCAGCTCCTACAATGAGCAGTTCTTC. Full variable domain (remainder filled in from reference TRBV9 and TRBJ2-1): DSGVTQTPKHLITATGQRVTLRCSPRSGDLSVYWYQQSLDQGLQFLIQYYNGEERAKGNILERFSAQQFPDLHSELNLSSLELGDSALYFCASRRGSSYNEQFFGPGTRLTVL.

This clone was found many times. The chain combines TRBV7-9 with TRBJ2-3; D may be TRBD1 (5 bases). This CDR3 has 12 amino acids. Germline-derived CDR1 and CDR2 are SEHNR and FQNEAQ (reference sequence). Trimming took off 4 bases at V and 3 bases at J, with 5 bases between the two ends. CDR3 coding DNA: TGTGCCAGCAGCTCAGGGACAGATACGCAGTATTTT. It encodes CASSSGTDTQYF. Full variable domain (outside the CDR3, taken from reference TRBV7-9 and TRBJ2-3): DTGVSQNPRHKITKRGQNVTFRCDPISEHNRLYWYRQTLGQGPEFLTYFQNEAQLEKSRLLSDRFSAERPKGSFSTLEIQRTEQGDSAMYLCASSSGTDTQYFGPGTRLTVL.

This clone has only a few counts. V gene TRBV5-1 combines with J gene TRBJ2-5, with a possible D match to TRBD1 (6 bases). With 4 bases removed from V and 2 bases from J, the gap between germline ends came to 9 bases. The CDR3 sequence is 13 residues long. Germline assignment: CDR1 SGHRS and CDR2 YFSETQ. CDR3 region: CASSMQGQETQYF. CDR3 nucleotide sequence: TGCGCCAGCAGCATGCAGGGGCAAGAGACCCAGTACTTC.

The chain couples TRBV5-6 to TRBJ2-5; D is ambiguous. This CDR3 has 14 amino acids. Germline V gene sequence: CDR1 SGHDT, CDR2 YYEEEE. The V and J ends lost 3 bases and 0 bases respectively, with 9 bases between them. The CDR3 is CASSSTWYQETQYF. The CDR3, as DNA: TGTGCCAGCAGCTCCACATGGTACCAAGAGACCCAGTACTTC.

V gene TRBV4-3 combines with J gene TRBJ2-1; 9 bases are a match to TRBD2. V dropped 2 bases and J dropped 4; count of bases not matched to a gene: 3. Germline V gene data show CDR1 as LGHNA and CDR2 as YSLEER. The CDR3 contains 15 residues. The CDR3 loop reads CASSQPRGGYNEQFF. For the CDR3, the DNA is TGCGCCAGCAGCCAACCGCGGGGGGGATACAATGAGCAGTTCTTC.

This clone occurred a few times. This chain connects TRBV7-2 to TRBJ1-6; TRBD1 agrees at 7 bases. Unmatched junction bases numbered 8, after V lost 5 bases and J lost 10 bases. Per germline, CDR1 SGHTA and CDR2 FQGNSA. The CDR3 runs to 14 residues. CDR3 sequence reads: CASSQGVQISPLHF. The CDR3 DNA follows: TGTGCCAGCAGCCAGGGGGTACAGATCTCACCCCTCCACTTT.

This clone came up a few times. The chain joins TRBV7-6 to TRBJ2-7; 8 bases fit TRBD1. With 5 bases clipped from V and 4 bases from J, the junction kept 4 bases outside the gene matches. The germline V gene has CDR1 SGHVS and CDR2 FNYEAQ. The CDR3 length is 13 residues. CDR3 DNA sequence: TGTGCCAGCAGCCCGACAGGGGAGTACGAGCAGTACTTC. It is translated as CASSPTGEYEQYF.

The gene calls are TRBV19 and TRBJ1-1; TRBD1 matches at 9 bases. Unmatched junction bases numbered 7, after V lost 5 bases and J lost 0 bases. CDR1 and CDR2 from the germline V gene are LNHDA and SQIVND (reference sequence). This CDR3 has 16 residues. CDR3 in amino acids: CASSPQTGGMNTEAFF. DNA for the CDR3: TGTGCCAGTAGTCCCCAGACAGGGGGAATGAACACTGAAGCTTTCTTT.

V and J are TRBV18 and TRBJ2-7, with a weak D call TRBD1 (6 bases). CDR1 is KGHSH, CDR2 LQKENI, per germline. Trimming cost V 8 bases and J 0 bases, with 20 bases left between them. There are 16 residues in the CDR3. DNA for the CDR3: TGTGCCAGCACTCCAAAGGAGGCAGGGGCCTCCTACGAGCAGTACTTC. It encodes CASTPKEAGASYEQYF.

This clone was counted between two and nine times. The V gene is TRBV5-1, the J gene TRBJ2-1, with D perhaps matching TRBD1 (6 bases). Looked up from germline, CDR1 is SGHRS and CDR2 is YFSETQ. The CDR3 is 20 amino acids. Trimming took 0 bases from V and 3 from J, leaving 25 bases between them. This chain's CDR3 is CASSLATDPWGRGNYNEQFF. CDR3 DNA: TGCGCCAGCAGCTTGGCTACGGATCCTTGGGGCAGGGGAAACTACAATGAGCAGTTCTTC.

V is TRBV6-5 and J is TRBJ1-2; 9 nucleotides agree with TRBD1. This CDR3 is built from 15 residues. With V trimmed by 5 bases and J by 7 bases, 11 bases remained unmatched. The germline V gene encodes CDR1 MNHEY and CDR2 SVGAGI. CDR3 residues: CASSIGQGSSSGYTF. The CDR3, as DNA: TGTGCCAGCAGTATCGGACAGGGGAGTTCAAGTGGCTACACCTTC.

The V call is TRBV4-3, the J call TRBJ1-1, with 9 bases fitting TRBD1. Looked up from germline, CDR1 is LGHNA and CDR2 is YSLEER. The CDR3 covers 15 residues. V gave up 0 bases and J gave up 5 bases; unmatched junction bases: 4. The CDR3, as DNA: TGCGCCAGCAGCCAAGACCGACAGGGGGATACTGAAGCTTTCTTT. As protein: CASSQDRQGDTEAFF.

The V and J genes are TRBV29-1 and TRBJ2-5; TRBD2 aligns across 14 bases. Germline lookup yields CDR1 SQVTM and CDR2 ANQGSEA. V dropped 6 bases and J dropped 5; count of bases not matched to a gene: 5. This CDR3 comprises 14 residues. CDR3 residues: CSVQTSGGAETQYF. The CDR3 nucleotides are TGCAGCGTCCAGACTAGCGGGGGGGCGGAGACCCAGTACTTC.

V is TRBV5-1 and J is TRBJ2-1; 7 nucleotides line up with TRBD2. Germline V gives CDR1 SGHRS, CDR2 YFSETQ. The CDR3 runs to 15 residues. Trimming cost V 4 bases and J 6 bases; bases outside gene matches: 10. CDR3 protein: CASSPSTSLGNEQFF. The DNA for the CDR3 is TGCGCCAGCAGCCCGTCGACTAGCCTGGGCAATGAGCAGTTCTTC.